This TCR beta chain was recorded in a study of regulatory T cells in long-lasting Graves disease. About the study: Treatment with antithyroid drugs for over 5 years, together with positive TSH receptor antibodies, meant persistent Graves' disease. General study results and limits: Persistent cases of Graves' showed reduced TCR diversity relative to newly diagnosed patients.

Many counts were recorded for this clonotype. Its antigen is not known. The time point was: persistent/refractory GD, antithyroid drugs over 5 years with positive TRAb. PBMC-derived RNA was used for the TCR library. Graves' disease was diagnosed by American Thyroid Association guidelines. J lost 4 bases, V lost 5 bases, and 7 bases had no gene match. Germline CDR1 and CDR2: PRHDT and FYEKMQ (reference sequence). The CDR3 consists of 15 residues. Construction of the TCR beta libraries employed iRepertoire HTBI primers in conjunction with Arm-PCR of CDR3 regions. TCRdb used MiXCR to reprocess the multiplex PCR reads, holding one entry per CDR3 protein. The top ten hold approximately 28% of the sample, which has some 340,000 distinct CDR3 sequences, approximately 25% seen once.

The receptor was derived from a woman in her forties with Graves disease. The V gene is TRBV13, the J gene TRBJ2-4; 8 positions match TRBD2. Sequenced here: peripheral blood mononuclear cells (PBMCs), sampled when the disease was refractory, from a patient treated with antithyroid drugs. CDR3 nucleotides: TGTGCCAGCAGCCCCGGACTAGCAGGGAAAAACATTCAGTACTTC. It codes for CASSPGLAGKNIQYF. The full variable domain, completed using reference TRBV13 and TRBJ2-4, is AAGVIQSPRHLIKEKRETATLKCYPIPRHDTVYWYQQGPGQDPQFLISFYEKMQSDKGSIPDRFSAQQFSDYHSELNMSSLELGDSALYFCASSPGLAGKNIQYFGAGTRLSVL.